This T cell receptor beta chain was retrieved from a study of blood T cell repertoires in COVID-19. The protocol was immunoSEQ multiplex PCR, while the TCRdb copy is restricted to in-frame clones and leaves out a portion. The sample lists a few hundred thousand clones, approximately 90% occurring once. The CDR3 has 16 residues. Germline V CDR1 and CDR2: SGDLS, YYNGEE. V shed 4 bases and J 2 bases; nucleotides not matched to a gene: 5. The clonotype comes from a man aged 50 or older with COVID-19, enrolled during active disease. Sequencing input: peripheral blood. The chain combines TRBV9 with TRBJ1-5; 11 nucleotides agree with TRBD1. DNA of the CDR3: TGTGCCAGCAGCACCGGACAGGGGGCTGGCAATCAGCCCCAGCATTTT. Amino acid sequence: CASSTGQGAGNQPQHF.